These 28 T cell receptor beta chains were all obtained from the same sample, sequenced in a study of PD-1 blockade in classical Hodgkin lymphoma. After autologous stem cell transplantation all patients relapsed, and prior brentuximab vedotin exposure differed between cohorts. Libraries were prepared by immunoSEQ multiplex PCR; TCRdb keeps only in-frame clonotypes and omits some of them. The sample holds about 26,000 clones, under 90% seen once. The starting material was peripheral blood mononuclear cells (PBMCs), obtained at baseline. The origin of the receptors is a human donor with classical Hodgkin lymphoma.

For the CDR3, the DNA is TGCGCGGAACGACAGACAAGGGCCCATAATGAAAAACTGTTTTTT. Its protein product is CAERQTRAHNEKLFF. The J gene is TRBJ1-4, the V gene TRBV23-1; the D gene is possibly TRBD1 (5 bases). TRBV23-1 is assigned to the ORF class and has an uncertain function. This CDR3 contains 15 residues.

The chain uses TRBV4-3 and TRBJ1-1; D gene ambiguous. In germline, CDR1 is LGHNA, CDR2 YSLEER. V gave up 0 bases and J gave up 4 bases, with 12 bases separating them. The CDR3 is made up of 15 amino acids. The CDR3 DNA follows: TGCGCCAGCAGCCAAGAGTATGGGGTTGTCACTGAAGCTTTCTTT. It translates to CASSQEYGVVTEAFF.

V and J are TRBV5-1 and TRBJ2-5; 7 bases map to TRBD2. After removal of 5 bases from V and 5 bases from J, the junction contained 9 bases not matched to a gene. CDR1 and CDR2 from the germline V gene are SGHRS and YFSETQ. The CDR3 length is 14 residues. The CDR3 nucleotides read TGCGCCAGCAGTGCTTGGAGGGAGGGCGAGACCCAGTACTTC. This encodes CASSAWREGETQYF.

The CDR3 sequence: CASSQDLRTDTQYF. In nucleotides, the CDR3 is TGCGCCAGCAGCCAAGATTTGCGCACAGATACGCAGTATTTT. The chain has TRBV4-1 and TRBJ2-3; D not resolved. The CDR3 length is 14 residues. Germline V gene data show CDR1 as MGHRA and CDR2 as YSYEKL. The ends were cut back, 0 bases at V and 1 base at J, with 5 bases in the middle.

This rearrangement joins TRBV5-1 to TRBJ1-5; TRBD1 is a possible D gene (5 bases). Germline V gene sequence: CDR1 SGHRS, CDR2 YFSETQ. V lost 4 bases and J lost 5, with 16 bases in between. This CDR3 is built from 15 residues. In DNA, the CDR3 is TGCGCCAGCAGCCCTGAGGGGACGAGCTATCAGCCCCAGCATTTT. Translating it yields CASSPEGTSYQPQHF.

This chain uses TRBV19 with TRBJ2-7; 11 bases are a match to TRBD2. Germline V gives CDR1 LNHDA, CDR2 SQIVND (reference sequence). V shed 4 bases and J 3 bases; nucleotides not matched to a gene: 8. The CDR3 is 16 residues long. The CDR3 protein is CASSKLAGGLNYEQYF. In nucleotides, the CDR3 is TGTGCCAGTAGTAAGCTAGCGGGGGGTCTGAACTACGAGCAGTACTTC. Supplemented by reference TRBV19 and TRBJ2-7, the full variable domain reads DGGITQSPKYLFRKEGQNVTLSCEQNLNHDAMYWYRQDPGQGLRLIYYSQIVNDFQKGDIAEGYSVSREKKESFPLTVTSAQKNPTAFYLCASSKLAGGLNYEQYFGPGTRLTVT.

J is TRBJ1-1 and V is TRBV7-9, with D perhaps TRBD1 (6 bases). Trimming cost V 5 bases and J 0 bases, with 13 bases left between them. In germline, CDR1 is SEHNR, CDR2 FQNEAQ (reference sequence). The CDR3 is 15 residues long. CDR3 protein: CASSPGQKMNTEAFF. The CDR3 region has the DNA TGTGCCAGCAGCCCCGGACAGAAGATGAACACTGAAGCTTTCTTT.

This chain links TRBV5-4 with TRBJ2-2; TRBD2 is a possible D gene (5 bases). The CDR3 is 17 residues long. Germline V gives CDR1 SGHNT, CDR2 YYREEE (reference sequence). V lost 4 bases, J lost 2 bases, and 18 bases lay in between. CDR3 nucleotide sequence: TGTGCCAGCAGCGCATCGACCGGACTCCATAACACCGGGGAGCTGTTTTTT. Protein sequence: CASSASTGLHNTGELFF.

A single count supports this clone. The CDR3, as DNA: TGTGCCAGCAGTGAGACAGGGCGAAATCAGCCCCAGCATTTT. Its protein product is CASSETGRNQPQHF. The chain carries TRBV25-1 and TRBJ1-5, with 7 bases aligning to TRBD1. This CDR3 comprises 14 residues. The germline V gene has CDR1 MGHDK and CDR2 SYGVNS. J gave up 4 bases and V 3 bases, and 3 bases lay outside the gene matches.

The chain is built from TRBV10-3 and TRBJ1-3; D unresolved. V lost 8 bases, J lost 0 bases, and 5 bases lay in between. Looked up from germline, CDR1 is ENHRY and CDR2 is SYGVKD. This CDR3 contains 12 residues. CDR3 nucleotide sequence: TGTGCCATCGGCGACTCTGGAAACACCATATATTTT. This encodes CAIGDSGNTIYF.

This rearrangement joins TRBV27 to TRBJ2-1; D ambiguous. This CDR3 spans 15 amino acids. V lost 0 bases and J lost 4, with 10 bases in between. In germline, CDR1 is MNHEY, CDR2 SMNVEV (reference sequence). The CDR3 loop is CASSLSSRLYNEQFF. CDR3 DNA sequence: TGTGCCAGCAGTTTATCGTCGAGGTTATACAATGAGCAGTTCTTC.

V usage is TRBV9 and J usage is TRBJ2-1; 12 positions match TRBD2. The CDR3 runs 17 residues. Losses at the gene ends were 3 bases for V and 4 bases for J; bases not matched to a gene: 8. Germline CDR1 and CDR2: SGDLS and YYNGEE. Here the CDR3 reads CASSDPRLAGEYNEQFF. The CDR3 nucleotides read TGTGCCAGCAGCGACCCTCGACTAGCGGGGGAATACAATGAGCAGTTCTTC. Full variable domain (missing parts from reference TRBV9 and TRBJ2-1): DSGVTQTPKHLITATGQRVTLRCSPRSGDLSVYWYQQSLDQGLQFLIQYYNGEERAKGNILERFSAQQFPDLHSELNLSSLELGDSALYFCASSDPRLAGEYNEQFFGPGTRLTVL.

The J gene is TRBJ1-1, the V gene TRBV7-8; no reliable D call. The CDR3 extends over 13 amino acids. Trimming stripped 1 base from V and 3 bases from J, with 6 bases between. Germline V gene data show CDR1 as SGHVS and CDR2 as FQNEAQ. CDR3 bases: TGTGCCAGCAGCTTAGTGCCGGACACTGAAGCTTTCTTT. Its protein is CASSLVPDTEAFF. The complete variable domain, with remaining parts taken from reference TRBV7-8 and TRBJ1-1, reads GAGVSQSPRYKVAKRGQDVALRCDPISGHVSLFWYQQALGQGPEFLTYFQNEAQLDKSGLPSDRFFAERPEGSVSTLKIQRTQQEDSAVYLCASSLVPDTEAFFGQGTRLTVV.

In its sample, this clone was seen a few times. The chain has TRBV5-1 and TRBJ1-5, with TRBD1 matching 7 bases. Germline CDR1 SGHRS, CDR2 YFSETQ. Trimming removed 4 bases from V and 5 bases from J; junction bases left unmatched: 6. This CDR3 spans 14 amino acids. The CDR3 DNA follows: TGCGCCAGCAGCCTACAGGGGATTGATCAGCCCCAGCATTTT. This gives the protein CASSLQGIDQPQHF.

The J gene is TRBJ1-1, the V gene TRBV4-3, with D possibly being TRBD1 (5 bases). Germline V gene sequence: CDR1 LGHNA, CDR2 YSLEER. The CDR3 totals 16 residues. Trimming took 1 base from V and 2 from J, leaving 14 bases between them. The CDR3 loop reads CASSQALGGSNTEAFF. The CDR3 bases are TGCGCCAGCAGCCAAGCCCTGGGGGGTTCAAACACTGAAGCTTTCTTT.

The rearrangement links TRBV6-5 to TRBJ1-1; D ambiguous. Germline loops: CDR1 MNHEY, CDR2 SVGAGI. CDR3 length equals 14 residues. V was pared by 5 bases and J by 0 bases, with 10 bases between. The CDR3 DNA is TGTGCCAGCAGTCTAAGAGGGATGAACACTGAAGCTTTCTTT. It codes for CASSLRGMNTEAFF.

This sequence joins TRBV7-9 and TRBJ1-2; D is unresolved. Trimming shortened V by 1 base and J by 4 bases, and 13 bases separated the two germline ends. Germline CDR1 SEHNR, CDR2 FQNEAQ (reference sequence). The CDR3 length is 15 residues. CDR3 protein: CASSLVAPTSYGYTF. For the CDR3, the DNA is TGTGCCAGCAGCTTAGTAGCTCCCACAAGCTATGGCTACACCTTC.

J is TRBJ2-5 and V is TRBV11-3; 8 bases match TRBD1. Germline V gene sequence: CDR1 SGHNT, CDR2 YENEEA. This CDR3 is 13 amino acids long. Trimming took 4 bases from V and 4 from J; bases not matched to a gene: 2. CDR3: CASSYGTGETQYF. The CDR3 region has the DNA TGTGCCAGCAGCTATGGGACAGGAGAGACCCAGTACTTC.

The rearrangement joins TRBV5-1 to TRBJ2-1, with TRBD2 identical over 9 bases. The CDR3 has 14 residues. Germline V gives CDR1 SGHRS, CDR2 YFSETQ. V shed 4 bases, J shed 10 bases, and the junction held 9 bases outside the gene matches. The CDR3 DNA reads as TGCGCCAGCAGCCTAGCGGGACTCGAAGGGGAGCAGTTCTTC. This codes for CASSLAGLEGEQFF.

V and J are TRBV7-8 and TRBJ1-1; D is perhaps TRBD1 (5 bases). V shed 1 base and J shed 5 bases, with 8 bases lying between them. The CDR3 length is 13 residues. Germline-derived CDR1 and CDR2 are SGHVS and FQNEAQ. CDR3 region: CASSLGGWTEAFF. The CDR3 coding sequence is TGTGCCAGCAGCTTAGGGGGGTGGACTGAAGCTTTCTTT.

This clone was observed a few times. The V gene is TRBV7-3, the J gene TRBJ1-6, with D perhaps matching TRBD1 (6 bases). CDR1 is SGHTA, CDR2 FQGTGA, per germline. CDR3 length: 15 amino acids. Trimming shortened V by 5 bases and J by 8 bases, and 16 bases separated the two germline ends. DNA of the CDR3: TGTGCCAGCAGCCCCCAGGGGACGACGGATTCACCCCTCCACTTT. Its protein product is CASSPQGTTDSPLHF.

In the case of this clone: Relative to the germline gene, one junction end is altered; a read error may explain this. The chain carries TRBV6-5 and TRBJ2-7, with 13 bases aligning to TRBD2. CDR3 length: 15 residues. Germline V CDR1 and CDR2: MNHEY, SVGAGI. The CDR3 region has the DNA TGTGCCAGCAGTACCCGGACTAGCGGGGGATTTGGGCAGCACTTC. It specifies CASSTRTSGGFGQHF.

CDR3 sequence (DNA): TGTGCCAGCAGCGTAGCTAGTGGGGTGCCCACTGAAGCTTTCTTT. It specifies CASSVASGVPTEAFF. The chain combines TRBV9 with TRBJ1-1; D ambiguous. The V gene lost 0 bases and the J gene lost 4 bases, with 13 bases spanning the gap. Germline V CDR1 and CDR2: SGDLS, YYNGEE. The CDR3 runs to 15 residues.

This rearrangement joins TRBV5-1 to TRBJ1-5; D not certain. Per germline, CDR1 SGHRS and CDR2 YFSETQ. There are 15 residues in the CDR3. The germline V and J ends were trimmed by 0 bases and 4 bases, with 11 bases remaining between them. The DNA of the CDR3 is TGCGCCAGCAGCTTGGGAGGACTGACAAATCAGCCCCAGCATTTT. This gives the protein CASSLGGLTNQPQHF.

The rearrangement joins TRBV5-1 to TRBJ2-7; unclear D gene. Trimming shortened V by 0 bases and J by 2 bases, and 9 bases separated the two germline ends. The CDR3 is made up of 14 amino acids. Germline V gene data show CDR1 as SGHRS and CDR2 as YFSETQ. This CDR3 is CASSLGLLTYEQYF. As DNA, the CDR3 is TGCGCCAGCAGCTTGGGACTCCTTACCTACGAGCAGTACTTC.

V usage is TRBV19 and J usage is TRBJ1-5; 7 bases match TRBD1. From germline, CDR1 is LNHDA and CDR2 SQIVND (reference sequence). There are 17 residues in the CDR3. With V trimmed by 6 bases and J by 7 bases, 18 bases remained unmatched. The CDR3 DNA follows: TGTGCCAGTAGCAATGGGGGCAGGGGGACATGGTCCCAGCCCCAGCATTTT. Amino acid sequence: CASSNGGRGTWSQPQHF.

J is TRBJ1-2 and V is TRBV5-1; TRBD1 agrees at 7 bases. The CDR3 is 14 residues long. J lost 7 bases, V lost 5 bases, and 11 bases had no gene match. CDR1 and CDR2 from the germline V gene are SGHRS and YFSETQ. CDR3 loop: CASRTGQASGGYTF. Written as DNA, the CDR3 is TGCGCCAGCAGGACAGGACAGGCATCTGGTGGCTACACCTTC. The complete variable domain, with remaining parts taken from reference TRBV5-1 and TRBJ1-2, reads KAGVTQTPRYLIKTRGQQVTLSCSPISGHRSVSWYQQTPGQGLQFLFEYFSETQRNKGNFPGRFSGRQFSNSRSEMNVSTLELGDSALYLCASRTGQASGGYTFGSGTRLTVV.

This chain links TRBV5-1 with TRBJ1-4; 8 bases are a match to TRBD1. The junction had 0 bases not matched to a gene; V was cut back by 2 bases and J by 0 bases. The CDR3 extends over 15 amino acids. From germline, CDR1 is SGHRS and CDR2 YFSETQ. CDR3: CASSLQGATNEKLFF. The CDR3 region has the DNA TGCGCCAGCAGCTTACAGGGGGCAACTAATGAAAAACTGTTTTTT.